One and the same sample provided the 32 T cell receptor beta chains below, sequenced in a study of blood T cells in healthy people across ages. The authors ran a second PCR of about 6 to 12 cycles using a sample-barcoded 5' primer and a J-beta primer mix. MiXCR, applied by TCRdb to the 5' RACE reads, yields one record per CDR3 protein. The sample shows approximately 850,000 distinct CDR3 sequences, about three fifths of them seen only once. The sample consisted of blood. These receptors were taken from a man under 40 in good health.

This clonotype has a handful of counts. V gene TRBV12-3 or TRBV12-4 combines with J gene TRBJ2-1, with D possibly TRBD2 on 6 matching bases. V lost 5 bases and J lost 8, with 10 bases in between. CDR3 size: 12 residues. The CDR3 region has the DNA TGTGCCAGCAGTCGGACTACGGATGAGCAGTTCTTC. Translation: CASSRTTDEQFF.

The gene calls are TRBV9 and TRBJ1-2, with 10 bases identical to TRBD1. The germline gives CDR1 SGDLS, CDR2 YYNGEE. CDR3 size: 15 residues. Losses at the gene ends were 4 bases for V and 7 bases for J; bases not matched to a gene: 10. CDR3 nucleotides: TGTGCCAGCAGCCTCACTACGACAGGGGGCTTTGGCTACACCTTC. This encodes CASSLTTTGGFGYTF.

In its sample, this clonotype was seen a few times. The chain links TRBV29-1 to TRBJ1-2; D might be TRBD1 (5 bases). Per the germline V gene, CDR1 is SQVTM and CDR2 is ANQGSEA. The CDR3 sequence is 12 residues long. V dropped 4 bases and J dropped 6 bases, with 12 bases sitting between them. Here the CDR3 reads CSVGGGDHGYTF. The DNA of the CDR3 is TGCAGCGTTGGTGGCGGGGACCATGGCTACACCTTC.

CDR3 in amino acids: CASSLDTSGNYEQYF. The CDR3 coding sequence is TGTGCCAGCAGCTTAGACACTAGCGGAAACTACGAGCAGTACTTC. The chain is built from TRBV7-2 and TRBJ2-7; 8 bases line up with TRBD2. The V gene's germline CDR1 is SGHTA and CDR2 FQGNSA. V trimming: 1 base; J trimming: 3 bases; junction bases outside the gene matches: 5. This CDR3 has 15 residues.

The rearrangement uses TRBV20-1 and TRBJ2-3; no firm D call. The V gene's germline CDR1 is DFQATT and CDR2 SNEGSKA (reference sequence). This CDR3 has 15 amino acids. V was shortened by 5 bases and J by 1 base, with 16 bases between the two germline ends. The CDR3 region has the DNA TGCAGTGCTCCCAGTTACGACGGACGCACAGATACGCAGTATTTT. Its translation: CSAPSYDGRTDTQYF.

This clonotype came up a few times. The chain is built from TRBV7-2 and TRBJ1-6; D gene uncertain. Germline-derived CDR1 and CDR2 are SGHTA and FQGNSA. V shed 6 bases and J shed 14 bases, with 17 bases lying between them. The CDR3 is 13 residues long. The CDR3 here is CASRTETPYTLHF. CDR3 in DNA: TGTGCCAGCAGGACGGAAACCCCTTACACCCTCCACTTT.

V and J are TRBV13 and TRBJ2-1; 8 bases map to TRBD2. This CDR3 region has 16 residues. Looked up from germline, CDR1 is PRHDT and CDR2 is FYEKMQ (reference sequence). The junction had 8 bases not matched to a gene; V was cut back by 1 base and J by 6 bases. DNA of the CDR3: TGTGCCAGCAGCTTAGCCCGGACTAGCCAACTCAATGAGCAGTTCTTC. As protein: CASSLARTSQLNEQFF.

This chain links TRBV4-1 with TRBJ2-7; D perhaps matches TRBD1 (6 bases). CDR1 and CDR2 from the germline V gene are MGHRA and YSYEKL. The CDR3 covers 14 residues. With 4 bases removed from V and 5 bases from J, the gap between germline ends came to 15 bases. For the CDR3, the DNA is TGCGCCAGCAGCCCACAAAGGGGGACCAACGAGCAGTACTTC. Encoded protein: CASSPQRGTNEQYF.

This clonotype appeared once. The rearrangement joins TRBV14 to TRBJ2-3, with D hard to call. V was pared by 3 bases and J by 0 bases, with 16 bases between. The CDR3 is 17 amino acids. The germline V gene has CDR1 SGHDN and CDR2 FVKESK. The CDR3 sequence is CASSQRKSAYSTDTQYF. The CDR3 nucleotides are TGTGCCAGCAGCCAGCGAAAAAGCGCGTATAGCACAGATACGCAGTATTTT.

CDR3 region: CASSLNRANSPLHF. As DNA, the CDR3 is TGTGCCAGCAGTTTGAACCGGGCTAATTCACCCCTCCACTTT. This rearrangement joins TRBV27 to TRBJ1-6; D is uncertain. Germline assignment: CDR1 MNHEY and CDR2 SMNVEV (reference sequence). The length of the CDR3 is 14 residues. Trimming pared 3 bases from V and 6 bases from J, leaving 9 bases between.

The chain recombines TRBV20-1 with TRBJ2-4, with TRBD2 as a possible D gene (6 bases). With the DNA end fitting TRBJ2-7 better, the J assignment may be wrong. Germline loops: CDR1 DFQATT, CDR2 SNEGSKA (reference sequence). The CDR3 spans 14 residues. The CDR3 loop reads CSARDRSGPYEQYF. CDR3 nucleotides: TGCAGTGCTAGAGATCGGAGCGGGCCTTACGAGCAGTACTTC.

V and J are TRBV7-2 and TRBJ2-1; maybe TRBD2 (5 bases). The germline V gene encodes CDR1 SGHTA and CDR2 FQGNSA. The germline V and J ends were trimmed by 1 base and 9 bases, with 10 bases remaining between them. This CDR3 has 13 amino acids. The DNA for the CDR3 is TGTGCCAGCAGCTTAGTTTGGGAGAGTGAGCAGTTCTTC. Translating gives CASSLVWESEQFF. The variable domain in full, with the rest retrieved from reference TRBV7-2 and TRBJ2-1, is GAGVSQSPSNKVTEKGKDVELRCDPISGHTALYWYRQSLGQGLEFLIYFQGNSAPDKSGLPSDRFSAERTGGSVSTLTIQRTQQEDSAVYLCASSLVWESEQFFGPGTRLTVL.

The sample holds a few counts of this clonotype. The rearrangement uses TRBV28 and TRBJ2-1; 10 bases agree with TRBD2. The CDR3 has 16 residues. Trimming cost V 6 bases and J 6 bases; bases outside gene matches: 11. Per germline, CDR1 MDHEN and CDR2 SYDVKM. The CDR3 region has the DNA TGTGCCAGCAGAACCCCGAGGACTAGCGGATCCAATGAGCAGTTCTTC. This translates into CASRTPRTSGSNEQFF.

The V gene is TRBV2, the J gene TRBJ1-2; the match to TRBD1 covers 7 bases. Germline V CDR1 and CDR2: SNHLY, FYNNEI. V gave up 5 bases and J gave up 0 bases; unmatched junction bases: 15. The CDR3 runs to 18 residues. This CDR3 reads CASSSHRDSLYPNYGYTF. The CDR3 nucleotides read TGTGCCAGCAGTTCCCACCGGGACAGCCTCTACCCTAACTATGGCTACACCTTC.

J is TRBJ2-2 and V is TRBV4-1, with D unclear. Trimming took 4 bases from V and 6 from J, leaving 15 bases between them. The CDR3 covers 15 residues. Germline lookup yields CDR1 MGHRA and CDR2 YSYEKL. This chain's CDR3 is CASSLHFLWAGELFF. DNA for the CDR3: TGCGCCAGCAGCCTACACTTCCTCTGGGCCGGGGAGCTGTTTTTT.

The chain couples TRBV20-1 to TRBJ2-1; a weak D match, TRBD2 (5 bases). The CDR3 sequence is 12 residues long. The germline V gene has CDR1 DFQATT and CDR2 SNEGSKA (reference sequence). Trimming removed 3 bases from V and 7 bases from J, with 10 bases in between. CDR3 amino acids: CSASSTTNEQFF. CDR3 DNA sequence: TGCAGTGCTAGTTCGACTACTAATGAGCAGTTCTTC.

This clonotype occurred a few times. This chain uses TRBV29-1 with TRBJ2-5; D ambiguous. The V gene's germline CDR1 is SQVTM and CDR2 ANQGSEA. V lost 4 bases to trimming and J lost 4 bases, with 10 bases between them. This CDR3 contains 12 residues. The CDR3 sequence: CSVGAMGETQYF. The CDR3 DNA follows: TGCAGCGTTGGAGCGATGGGAGAGACCCAGTACTTC.

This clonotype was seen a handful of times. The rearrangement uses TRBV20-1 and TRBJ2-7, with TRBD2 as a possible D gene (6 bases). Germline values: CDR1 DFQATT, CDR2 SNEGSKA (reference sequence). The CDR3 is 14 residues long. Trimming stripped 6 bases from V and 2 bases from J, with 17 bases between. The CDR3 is CSARVAGTTYEQYF. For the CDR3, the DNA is TGCAGTGCGAGGGTGGCGGGAACAACCTACGAGCAGTACTTC.

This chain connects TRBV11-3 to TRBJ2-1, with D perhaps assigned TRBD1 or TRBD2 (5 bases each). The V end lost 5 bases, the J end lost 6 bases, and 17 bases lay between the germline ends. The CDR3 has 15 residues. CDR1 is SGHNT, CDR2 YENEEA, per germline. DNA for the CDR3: TGTGCCAGCAGCCCCGCAGGGCCCGAGGGCAATGAGCAGTTCTTC. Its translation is CASSPAGPEGNEQFF.

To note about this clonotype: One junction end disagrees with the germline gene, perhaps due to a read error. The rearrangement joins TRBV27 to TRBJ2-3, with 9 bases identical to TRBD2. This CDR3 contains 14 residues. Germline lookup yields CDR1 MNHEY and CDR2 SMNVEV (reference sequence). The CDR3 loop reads CTSTSGTSFLTQYF. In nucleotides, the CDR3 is TGTACCAGCACCTCCGGGACTAGCTTCCTCACGCAGTATTTT.

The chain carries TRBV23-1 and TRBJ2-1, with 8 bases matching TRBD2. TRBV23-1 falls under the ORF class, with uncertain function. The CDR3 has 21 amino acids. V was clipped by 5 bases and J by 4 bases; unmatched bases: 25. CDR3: CASSSNDAGDVGGRSYNEQFF. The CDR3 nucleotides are TGCGCCAGCAGTTCCAATGATGCCGGGGATGTTGGCGGGAGGAGTTACAATGAGCAGTTCTTC.

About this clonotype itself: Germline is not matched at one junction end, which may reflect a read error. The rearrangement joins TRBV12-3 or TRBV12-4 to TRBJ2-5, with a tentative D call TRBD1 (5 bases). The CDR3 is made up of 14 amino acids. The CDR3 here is CASSFRQNQETQYF. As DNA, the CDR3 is TGTGCCAGTAGTTTTCGACAGAACCAAGAGACCCAGTACTTC.

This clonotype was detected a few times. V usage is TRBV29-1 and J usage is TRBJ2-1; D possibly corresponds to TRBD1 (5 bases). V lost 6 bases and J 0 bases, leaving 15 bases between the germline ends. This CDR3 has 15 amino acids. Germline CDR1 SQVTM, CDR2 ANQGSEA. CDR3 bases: TGCAGCGTCCCAATCAGGGCGAGCTCCTACAATGAGCAGTTCTTC. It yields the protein CSVPIRASSYNEQFF.

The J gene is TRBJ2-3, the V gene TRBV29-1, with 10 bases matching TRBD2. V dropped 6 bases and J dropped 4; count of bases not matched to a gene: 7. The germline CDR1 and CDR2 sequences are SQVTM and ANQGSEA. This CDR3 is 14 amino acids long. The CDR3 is CSVKSGGASDTQYF. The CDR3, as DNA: TGCAGCGTGAAGAGCGGGGGGGCATCAGATACGCAGTATTTT.

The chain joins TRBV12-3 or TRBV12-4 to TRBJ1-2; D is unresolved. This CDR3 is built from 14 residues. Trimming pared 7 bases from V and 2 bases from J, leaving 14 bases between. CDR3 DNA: TGTGCCAGCACTCACGGGTCCCTAAACTATGGCTACACCTTC. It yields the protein CASTHGSLNYGYTF.

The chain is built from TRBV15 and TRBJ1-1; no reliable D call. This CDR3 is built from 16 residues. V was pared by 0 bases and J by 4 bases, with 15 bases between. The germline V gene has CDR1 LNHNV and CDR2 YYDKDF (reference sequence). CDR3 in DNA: TGTGCCACCAGCAGAGATAGCGAGGACCCGATCACTGAAGCTTTCTTT. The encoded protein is CATSRDSEDPITEAFF.

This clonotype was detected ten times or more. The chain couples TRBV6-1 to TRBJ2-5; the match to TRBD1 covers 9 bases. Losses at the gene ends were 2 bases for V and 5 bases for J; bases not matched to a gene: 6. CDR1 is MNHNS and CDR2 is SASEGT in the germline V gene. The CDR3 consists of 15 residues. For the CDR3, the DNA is TGTGCCAGCAGTGAAATCGGGACAGGGTGGGAGACCCAGTACTTC. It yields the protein CASSEIGTGWETQYF.

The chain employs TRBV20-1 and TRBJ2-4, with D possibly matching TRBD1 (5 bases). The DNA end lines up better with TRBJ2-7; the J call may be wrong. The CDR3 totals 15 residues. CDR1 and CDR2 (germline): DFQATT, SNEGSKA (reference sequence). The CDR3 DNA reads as TGCAGTGCTAGCCCCAGGAAGGGGCAGGTGGACGAGCAGTACTTC. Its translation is CSASPRKGQVDEQYF.

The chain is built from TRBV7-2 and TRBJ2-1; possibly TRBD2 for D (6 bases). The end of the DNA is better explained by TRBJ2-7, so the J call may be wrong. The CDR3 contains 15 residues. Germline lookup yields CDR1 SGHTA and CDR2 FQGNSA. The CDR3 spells CASSSVRAGYNEQYF. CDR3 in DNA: TGTGCCAGCAGCTCCGTCCGTGCGGGATACAATGAGCAGTACTTC.

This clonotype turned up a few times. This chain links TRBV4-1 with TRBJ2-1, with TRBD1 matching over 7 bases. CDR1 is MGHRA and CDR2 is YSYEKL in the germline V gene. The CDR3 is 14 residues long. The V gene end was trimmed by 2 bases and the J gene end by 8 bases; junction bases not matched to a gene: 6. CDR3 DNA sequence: TGCGCCAGCAGCCAAATCGGGACAGTTGATGAGCAGTTCTTC. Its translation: CASSQIGTVDEQFF.

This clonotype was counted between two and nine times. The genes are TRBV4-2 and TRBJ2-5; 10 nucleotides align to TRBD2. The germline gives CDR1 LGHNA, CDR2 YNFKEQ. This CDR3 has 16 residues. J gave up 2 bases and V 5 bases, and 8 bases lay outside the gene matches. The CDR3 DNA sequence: TGTGCCAGCAGCACCTCTAGCGGGGGAACGCAAGAGACCCAGTACTTC. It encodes CASSTSSGGTQETQYF.

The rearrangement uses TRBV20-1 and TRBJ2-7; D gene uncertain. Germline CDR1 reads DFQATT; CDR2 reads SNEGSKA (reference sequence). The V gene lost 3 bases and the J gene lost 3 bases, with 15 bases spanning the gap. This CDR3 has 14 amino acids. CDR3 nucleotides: TGCAGTGCTAGTGAGGCAGTTAAATTCTACGAGCAGTACTTC. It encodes CSASEAVKFYEQYF.